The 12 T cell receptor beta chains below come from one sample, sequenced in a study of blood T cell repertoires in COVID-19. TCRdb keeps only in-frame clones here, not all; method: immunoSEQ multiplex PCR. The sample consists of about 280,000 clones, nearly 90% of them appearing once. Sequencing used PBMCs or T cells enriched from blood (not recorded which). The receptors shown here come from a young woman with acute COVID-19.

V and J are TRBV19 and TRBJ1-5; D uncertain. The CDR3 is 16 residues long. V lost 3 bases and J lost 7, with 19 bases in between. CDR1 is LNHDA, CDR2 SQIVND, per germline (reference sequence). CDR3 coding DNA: TGTGCCAGTAGTATCGAGGGCTTCCTCCGCGAACAGCCCCAGCATTTT. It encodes CASSIEGFLREQPQHF.

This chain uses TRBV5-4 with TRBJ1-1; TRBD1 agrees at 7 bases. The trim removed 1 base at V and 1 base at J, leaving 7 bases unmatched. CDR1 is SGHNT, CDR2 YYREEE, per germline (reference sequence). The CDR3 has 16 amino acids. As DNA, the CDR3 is TGTGCCAGCAGCTTGAGACAGTGGACAGGGAACACTGAAGCTTTCTTT. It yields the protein CASSLRQWTGNTEAFF.

The CDR3 is CASSLLFGQPQHF. The CDR3 coding sequence is TGTGCCAGCAGCTTATTGTTTGGCCAGCCCCAGCATTTT. V gene TRBV7-6 combines with J gene TRBJ1-5; no firm D call. The V gene lost 2 bases and the J gene lost 7 bases, with 9 bases spanning the gap. The CDR3 sequence is 13 residues long. The V gene's germline CDR1 is SGHVS and CDR2 FNYEAQ.

This CDR3 reads CASTSGNQPQHF. The CDR3 nucleotides read TGTGCCAGCACATCAGGGAATCAGCCCCAGCATTTT. The rearrangement joins TRBV2 to TRBJ1-5; maybe TRBD1 (5 bases). The CDR3 has 12 residues. Trimming took 7 bases from V and 4 from J, leaving 8 bases between them. Germline values: CDR1 SNHLY, CDR2 FYNNEI.

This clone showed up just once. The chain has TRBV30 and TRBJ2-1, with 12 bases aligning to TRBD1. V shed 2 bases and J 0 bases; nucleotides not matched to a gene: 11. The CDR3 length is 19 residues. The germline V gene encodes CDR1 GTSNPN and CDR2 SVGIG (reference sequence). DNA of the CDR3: TGTGCCTGGAGTCCCGGGACAGGGGGCGCGTGGAGCTCCTACAATGAGCAGTTCTTC. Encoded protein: CAWSPGTGGAWSSYNEQFF.

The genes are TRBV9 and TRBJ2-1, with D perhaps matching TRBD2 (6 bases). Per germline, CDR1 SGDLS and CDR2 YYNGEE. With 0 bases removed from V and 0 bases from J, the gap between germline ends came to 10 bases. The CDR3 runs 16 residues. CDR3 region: CASSVEGLHSYNEQFF. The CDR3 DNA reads TGTGCCAGCAGCGTAGAGGGACTGCACTCCTACAATGAGCAGTTCTTC.

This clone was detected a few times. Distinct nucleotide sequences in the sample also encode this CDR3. CDR3 amino acids: CASSFSADTQYF. CDR3 DNA sequence: TGTGCCAGCAGCTTCTCAGCAGATACGCAGTATTTT. The chain has TRBV7-9 and TRBJ2-3; D gene ambiguous. CDR3 length: 12 residues. Trimming took off 3 bases at V and 4 bases at J, with 5 bases between the two ends. In germline, CDR1 is SEHNR, CDR2 FQNEAQ (reference sequence).

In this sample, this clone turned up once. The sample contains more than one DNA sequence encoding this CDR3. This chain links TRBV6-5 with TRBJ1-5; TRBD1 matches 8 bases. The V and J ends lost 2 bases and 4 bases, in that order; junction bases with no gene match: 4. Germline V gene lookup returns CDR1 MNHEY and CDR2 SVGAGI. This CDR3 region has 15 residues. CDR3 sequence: CASSYGRGPNQPQHF. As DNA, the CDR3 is TGTGCCAGCAGTTACGGCAGGGGGCCAAATCAGCCCCAGCATTTT.

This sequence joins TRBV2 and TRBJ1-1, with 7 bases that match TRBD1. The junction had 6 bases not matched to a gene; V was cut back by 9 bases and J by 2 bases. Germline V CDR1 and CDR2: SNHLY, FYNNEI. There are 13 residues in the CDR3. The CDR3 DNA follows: TGTGCCAGTGCCGGGACAGTTAACACTGAAGCTTTCTTT. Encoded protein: CASAGTVNTEAFF.

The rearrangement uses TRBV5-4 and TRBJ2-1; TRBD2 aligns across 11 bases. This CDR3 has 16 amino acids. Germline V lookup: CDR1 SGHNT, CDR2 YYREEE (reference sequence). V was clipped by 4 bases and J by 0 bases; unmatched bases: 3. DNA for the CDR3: TGTGCCAGCAGCCGACTAGCGGGAAGCTCCTACAATGAGCAGTTCTTC. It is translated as CASSRLAGSSYNEQFF.

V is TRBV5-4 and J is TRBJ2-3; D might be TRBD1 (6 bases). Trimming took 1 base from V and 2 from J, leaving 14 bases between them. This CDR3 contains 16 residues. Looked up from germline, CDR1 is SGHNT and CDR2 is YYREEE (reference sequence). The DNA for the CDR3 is TGTGCCAGCAGCTTGTTGATACAGGGAGACACAGATACGCAGTATTTT. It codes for CASSLLIQGDTDTQYF.

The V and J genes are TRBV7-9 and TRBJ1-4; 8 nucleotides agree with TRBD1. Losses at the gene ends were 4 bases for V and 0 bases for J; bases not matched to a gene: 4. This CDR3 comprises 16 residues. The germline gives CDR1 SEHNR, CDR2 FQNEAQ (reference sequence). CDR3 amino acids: CASSSQGGTTNEKLFF. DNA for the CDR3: TGTGCCAGCAGCTCACAGGGGGGAACAACTAATGAAAAACTGTTTTTT.